The clone carrying this T cell receptor (beta chain) turned up a few times. Its target is not known. Collection of blood occurred at baseline, at cycle 4 day 1, and at cycle 7 day 1. The record originates from a study of OX40 agonist ivuxolimab in advanced cancers. Findings and caveats of the study: Researchers report that CD8+ T cells had, on average, more expanded clones than CD4+. Clonal expansion by week 6 occurred in CD4+ and CD8+ blood T cells (at 0.1 to 3.0 mg/kg).

This table comes from immunoSEQ multiplex PCR, and its TCRdb copy is limited to in-frame clones, with some not included. The sample consists of about 93,000 clones, 90% to 95% of them appearing once. CDR1 is SGHAT, CDR2 FQNNGV, per germline. The CDR3 has 15 residues. V was pared by 2 bases and J by 8 bases, with 11 bases of the junction left unmatched. V is TRBV11-2 and J is TRBJ1-2, with 7 bases matching TRBD1. The starting material was CD4+ or CD8+ T cells sorted from blood, obtained in a trial of the OX40 agonist ivuxolimab. The receptor comes from an adult with an advanced solid tumor such as melanoma, head and neck, liver or kidney cancer. The CDR3 here is CASSLPGGQRDGYTF. The CDR3 DNA sequence: TGTGCCAGCAGCTTACCAGGGGGGCAGAGAGACGGCTACACCTTC.